This T cell receptor (beta chain) originates from a study of siplizumab effects on memory and regulatory T cells. About this clone: What it recognizes is unknown.

Measured with immunoSEQ multiplex PCR; TCRdb has only the in-frame clones, and not every one. This table holds about 100,000 clones, just over 90% found once. Study conclusions and caveats: Apparently key alloresponse contributors, naive T cells also seemed more diverse than memory cells.

Germline lookup yields CDR1 SGHDT and CDR2 YYEEEE. The V end was cut by 0 bases, the J end by 0 bases, with 15 bases between. The CDR3 covers 17 residues. V gene TRBV5-6 combines with J gene TRBJ1-1, with a weak D call TRBD1 (5 bases). The source is a human donor in good health. Specimen: Tregs sorted from blood. The CDR3 DNA follows: TGTGCCAGCAGCTTGGGCGGGCGGGGGATCATGAACACTGAAGCTTTCTTT. This translates into CASSLGGRGIMNTEAFF.